This T cell receptor beta chain was captured in a study of beta chain features in type 1 diabetes. Whole-study findings and limits: Shortening of TCRB CDR3s, moderate but significant, appeared in all four CD4+ subsets of Type 1 diabetes patients. Insertion counts at VDJ junctions were lower in type 1 diabetes patients, who also showed more deletions there.

TCRB transcripts that were expressed got sequenced, as all of the isolated RNA had been reverse transcribed. For naive, central memory and regulatory T cell samples, reads averaged approximately 3.9 million. Repertoires were generated with immunoSEQ multiplex PCR, while TCRdb's copy carries only in-frame clones and drops some. In the table there are some 350,000 clones, around a tenth of which are singletons. In germline, CDR1 is MGHRA, CDR2 YSYEKL. Trimming removed 4 bases from V and 2 bases from J, with 21 bases in between. This CDR3 has 17 residues. This clone was counted between two and nine times. Its antigen is not known. A far bigger clonotype differs at one base, so this is likely a read error.

The sequencing sample was made of central memory CD4+ T cells from blood. This sequence was found in a man younger than 45 with type 1 diabetes. This chain uses TRBV4-1 with TRBJ2-7; maybe TRBD1 (6 bases). CDR3 region: CASSPDPPGTPPYEQYF. The CDR3 DNA sequence: TGCGCCAGCAGCCCTGATCCGCCCGGGACACCACCCTACGAGCAGTACTTC.